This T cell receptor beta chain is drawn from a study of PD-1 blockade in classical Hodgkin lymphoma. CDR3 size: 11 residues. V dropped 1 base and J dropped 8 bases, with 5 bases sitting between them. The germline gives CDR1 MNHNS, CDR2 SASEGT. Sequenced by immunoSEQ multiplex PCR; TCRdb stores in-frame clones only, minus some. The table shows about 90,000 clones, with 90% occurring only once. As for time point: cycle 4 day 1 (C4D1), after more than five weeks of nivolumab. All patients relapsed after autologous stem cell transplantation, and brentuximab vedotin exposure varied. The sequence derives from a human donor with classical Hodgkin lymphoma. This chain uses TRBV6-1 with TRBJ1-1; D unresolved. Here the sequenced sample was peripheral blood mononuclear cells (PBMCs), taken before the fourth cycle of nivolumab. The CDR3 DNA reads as TGTGCCAGCAGTGAAGATGGAGAAGCTTTCTTT. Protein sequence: CASSEDGEAFF.